This TCR beta chain was captured in a study of T cell repertoires in cytomegalovirus infection. This clonotype was observed many times. TCRdb processed the reads anew with MiXCR; each CDR3 protein has one entry. The table includes approximately 240,000 distinct CDR3 sequences, 9% to 15% detected once. Germline CDR1 reads SGHTA; CDR2 reads FQGNSA. This CDR3 contains 11 residues. The V and J ends lost 7 bases and 9 bases respectively, with 10 bases between them. The source material was PBMCs. This receptor was identified in a human donor in good health (CMV status not recorded). Some clones in this sample may be carry-over from other donors' samples. The J gene is TRBJ2-1, the V gene TRBV7-2; no reliable D call. Here the CDR3 DNA reads TGTGCCAGCAAGGACCGAGGTGAGCAGTTCTTC. As protein: CASKDRGEQFF.